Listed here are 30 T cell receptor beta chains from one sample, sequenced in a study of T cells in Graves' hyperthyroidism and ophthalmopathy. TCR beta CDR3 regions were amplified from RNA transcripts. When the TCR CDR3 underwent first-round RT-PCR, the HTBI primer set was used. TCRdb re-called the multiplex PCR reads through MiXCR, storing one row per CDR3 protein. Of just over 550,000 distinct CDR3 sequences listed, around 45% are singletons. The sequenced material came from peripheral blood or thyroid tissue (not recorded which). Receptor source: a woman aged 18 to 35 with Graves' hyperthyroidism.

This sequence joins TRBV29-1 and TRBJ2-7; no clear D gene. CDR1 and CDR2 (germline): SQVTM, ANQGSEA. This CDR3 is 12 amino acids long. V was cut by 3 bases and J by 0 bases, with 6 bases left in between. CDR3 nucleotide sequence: TGCAGCGTTGAGACAATCTCCTACGAGCAGTACTTC. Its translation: CSVETISYEQYF.

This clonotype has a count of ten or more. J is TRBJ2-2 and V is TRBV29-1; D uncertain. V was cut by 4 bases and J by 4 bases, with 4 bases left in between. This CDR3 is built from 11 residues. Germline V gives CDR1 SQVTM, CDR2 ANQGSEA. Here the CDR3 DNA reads TGCAGCGTTGGAAGCACCGGGGAGCTGTTTTTT. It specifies CSVGSTGELFF.

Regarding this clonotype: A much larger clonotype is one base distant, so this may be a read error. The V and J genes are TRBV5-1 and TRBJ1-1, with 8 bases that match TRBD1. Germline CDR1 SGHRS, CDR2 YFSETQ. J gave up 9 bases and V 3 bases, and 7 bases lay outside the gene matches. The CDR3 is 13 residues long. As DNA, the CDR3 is TGCGCCAGCAGCTGGACAGGGTATGGTAAAGCTTTCTTT. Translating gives CASSWTGYGKAFF.

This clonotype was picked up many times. The CDR3 nucleotides are TGTGCCAGCAGTTTTGGTAATTCACCCCTCCACTTT. It codes for CASSFGNSPLHF. The chain is built from TRBV27 and TRBJ1-6; D gene unclear. The CDR3 length is 12 residues. The V end lost 3 bases, the J end lost 6 bases, and 3 bases lay between the germline ends. CDR1 is MNHEY and CDR2 is SMNVEV in the germline V gene (reference sequence).

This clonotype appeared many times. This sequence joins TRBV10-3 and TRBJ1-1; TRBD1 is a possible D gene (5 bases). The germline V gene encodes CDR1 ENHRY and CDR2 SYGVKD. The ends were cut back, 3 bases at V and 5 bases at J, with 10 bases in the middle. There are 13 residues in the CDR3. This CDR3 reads CAISDLGGTEAFF. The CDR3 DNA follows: TGTGCCATCAGTGATCTGGGGGGGACTGAAGCTTTCTTT.

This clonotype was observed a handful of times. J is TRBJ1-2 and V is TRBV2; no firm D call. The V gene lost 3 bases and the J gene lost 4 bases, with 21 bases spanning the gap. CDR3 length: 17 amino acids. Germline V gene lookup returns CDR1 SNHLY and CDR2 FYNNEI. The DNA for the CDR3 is TGTGCCAGCAGTGAGGTCGGTGGAGGCACCACTCTCTATGGCTACACCTTC. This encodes CASSEVGGGTTLYGYTF.

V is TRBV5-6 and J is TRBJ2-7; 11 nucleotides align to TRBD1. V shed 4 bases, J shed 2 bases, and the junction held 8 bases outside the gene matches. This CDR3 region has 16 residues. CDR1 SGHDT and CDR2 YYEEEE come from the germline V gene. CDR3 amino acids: CASSIGTGGRTYEQYF. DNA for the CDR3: TGTGCCAGCAGCATCGGGACAGGGGGTCGGACCTACGAGCAGTACTTC.

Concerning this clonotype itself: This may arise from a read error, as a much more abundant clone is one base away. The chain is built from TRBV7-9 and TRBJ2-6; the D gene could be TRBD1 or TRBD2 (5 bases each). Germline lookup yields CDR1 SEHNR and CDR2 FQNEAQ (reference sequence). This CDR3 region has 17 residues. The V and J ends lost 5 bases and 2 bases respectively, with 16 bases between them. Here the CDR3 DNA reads TGTGCCAGCAGCGTAGTGAGGGGCAGGGCTGGGGCCAACGTCCTGACTTTC. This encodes CASSVVRGRAGANVLTF.

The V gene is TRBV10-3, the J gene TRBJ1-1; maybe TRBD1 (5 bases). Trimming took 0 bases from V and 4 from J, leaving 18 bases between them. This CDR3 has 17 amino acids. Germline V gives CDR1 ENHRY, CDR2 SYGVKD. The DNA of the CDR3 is TGTGCCATCAGTGAGTCAGGCAGGGCTCTGACGGGCACTGAAGCTTTCTTT. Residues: CAISESGRALTGTEAFF.

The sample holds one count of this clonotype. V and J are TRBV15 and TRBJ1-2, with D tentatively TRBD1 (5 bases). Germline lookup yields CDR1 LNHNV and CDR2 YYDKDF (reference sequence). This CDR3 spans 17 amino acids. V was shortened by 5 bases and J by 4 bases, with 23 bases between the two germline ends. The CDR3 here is CATSGGGSIGTGYGYTF. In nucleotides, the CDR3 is TGTGCCACCAGCGGGGGTGGGTCCATCGGGACTGGCTATGGCTACACCTTC.

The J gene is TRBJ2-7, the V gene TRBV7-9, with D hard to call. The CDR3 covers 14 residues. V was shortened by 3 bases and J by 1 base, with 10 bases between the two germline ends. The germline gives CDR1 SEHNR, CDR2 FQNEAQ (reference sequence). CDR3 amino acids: CASSLAALSYEQYF. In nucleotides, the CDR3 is TGTGCCAGCAGCTTGGCCGCCCTGTCCTACGAGCAGTACTTC.

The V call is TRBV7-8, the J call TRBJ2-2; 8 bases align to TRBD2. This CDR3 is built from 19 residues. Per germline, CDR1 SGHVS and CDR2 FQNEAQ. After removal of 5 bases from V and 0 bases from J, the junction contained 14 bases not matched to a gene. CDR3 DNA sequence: TGTGCCAGCAGCCCCTTAGGACTAGCAGCAGCCACGAACACCGGGGAGCTGTTTTTT. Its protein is CASSPLGLAAATNTGELFF.

The CDR3: CASSPWPHGTANTEAFF. The CDR3 DNA reads as TGTGCCAGCTCTCCTTGGCCTCACGGGACAGCGAACACTGAAGCTTTCTTT. The chain couples TRBV2 to TRBJ1-1, with 7 bases lining up with TRBD1. Trimming cost V 8 bases and J 1 base; bases outside gene matches: 16. Germline V gene sequence: CDR1 SNHLY, CDR2 FYNNEI. The CDR3 contains 17 residues.

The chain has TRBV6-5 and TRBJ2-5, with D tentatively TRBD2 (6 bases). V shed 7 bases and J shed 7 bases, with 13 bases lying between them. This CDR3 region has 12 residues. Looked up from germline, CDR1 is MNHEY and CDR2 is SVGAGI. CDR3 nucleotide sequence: TGTGCCAGCACCCTTAGCGGCCGGACCCAGTACTTC. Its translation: CASTLSGRTQYF.

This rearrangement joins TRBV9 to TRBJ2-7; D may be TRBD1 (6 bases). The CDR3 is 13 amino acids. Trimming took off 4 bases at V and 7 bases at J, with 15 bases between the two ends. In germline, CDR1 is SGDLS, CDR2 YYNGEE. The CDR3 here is CASSPKRTAEQYF. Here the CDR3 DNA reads TGTGCCAGCAGCCCCAAGAGGACAGCTGAGCAGTACTTC.

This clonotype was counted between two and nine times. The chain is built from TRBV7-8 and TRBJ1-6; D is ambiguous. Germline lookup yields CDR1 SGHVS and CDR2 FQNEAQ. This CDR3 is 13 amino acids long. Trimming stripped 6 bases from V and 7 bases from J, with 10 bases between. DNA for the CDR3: TGTGCCAGCAGTTTGACCTCGAATTCACCCCTCCACTTT. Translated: CASSLTSNSPLHF.

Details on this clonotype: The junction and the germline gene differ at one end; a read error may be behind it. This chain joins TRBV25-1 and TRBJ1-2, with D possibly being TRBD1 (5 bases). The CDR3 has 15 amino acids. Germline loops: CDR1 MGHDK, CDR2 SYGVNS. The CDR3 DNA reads TGTGCCAGCAGTTCAACCACGGGGGGGATCTATGGCCACACCTTC. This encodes CASSSTTGGIYGHTF.

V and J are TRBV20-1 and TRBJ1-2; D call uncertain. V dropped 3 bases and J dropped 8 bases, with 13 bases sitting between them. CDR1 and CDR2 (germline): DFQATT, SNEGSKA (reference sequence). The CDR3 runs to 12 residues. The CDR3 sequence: CSARDGNSGYTF. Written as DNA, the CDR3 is TGCAGTGCTAGGGACGGCAATAGCGGCTACACCTTC.

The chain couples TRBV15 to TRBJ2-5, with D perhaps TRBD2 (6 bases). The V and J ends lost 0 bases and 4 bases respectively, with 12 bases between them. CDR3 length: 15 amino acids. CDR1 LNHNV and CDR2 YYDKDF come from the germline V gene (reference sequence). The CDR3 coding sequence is TGTGCCACCAGCAGAGATCTGGGAGGCCCAGAGACCCAGTACTTC. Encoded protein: CATSRDLGGPETQYF.

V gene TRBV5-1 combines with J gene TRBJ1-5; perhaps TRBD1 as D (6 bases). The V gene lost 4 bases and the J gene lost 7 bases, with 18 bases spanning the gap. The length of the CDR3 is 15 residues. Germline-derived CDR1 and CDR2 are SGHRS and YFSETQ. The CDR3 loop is CASSDPANRVQPQHF. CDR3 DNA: TGCGCCAGCAGCGATCCTGCCAACAGGGTACAGCCCCAGCATTTT.

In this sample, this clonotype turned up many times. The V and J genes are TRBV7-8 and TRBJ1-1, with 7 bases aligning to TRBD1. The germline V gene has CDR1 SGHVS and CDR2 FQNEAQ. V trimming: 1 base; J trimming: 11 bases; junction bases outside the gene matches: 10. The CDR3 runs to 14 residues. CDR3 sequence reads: CASSLGRTAQGAFF. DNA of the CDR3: TGTGCCAGCAGCTTAGGTCGCACAGCACAGGGGGCTTTCTTT. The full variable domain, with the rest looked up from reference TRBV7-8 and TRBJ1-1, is GAGVSQSPRYKVAKRGQDVALRCDPISGHVSLFWYQQALGQGPEFLTYFQNEAQLDKSGLPSDRFFAERPEGSVSTLKIQRTQQEDSAVYLCASSLGRTAQGAFFGQGTRLTVV.

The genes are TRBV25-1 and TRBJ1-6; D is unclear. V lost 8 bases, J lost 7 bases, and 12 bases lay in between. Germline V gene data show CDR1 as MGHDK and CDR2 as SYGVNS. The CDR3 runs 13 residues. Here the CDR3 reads CASHGKENSPLHF. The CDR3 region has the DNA TGTGCCAGCCACGGAAAGGAAAATTCACCCCTCCACTTT. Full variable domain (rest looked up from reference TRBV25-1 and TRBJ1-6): EADIYQTPRYLVIGTGKKITLECSQTMGHDKMYWYQQDPGMELHLIHYSYGVNSTEKGDLSSESTVSRIRTEHFPLTLESARPSHTSQYLCASHGKENSPLHFGNGTRLTVT.

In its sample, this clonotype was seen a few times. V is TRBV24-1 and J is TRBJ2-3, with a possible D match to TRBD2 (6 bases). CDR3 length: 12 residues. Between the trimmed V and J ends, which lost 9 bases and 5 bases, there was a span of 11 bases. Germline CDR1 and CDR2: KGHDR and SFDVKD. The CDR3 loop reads CATGGSGDTQYF. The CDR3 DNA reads TGTGCCACCGGAGGGTCGGGAGATACGCAGTATTTT.

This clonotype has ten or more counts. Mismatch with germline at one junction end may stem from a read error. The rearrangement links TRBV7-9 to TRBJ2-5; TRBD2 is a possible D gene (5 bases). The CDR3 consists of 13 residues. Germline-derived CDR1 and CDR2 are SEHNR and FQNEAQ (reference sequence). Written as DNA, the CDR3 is TGTGCCAGCAGTTTAGCGTCCCAAGAGACCCAGTACTTC. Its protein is CASSLASQETQYF.

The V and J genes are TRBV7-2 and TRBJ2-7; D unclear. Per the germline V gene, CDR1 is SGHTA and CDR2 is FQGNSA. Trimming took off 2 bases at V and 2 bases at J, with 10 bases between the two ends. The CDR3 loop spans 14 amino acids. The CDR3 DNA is TGTGCCAGCAGCTTAAGTCCCGAGGCCTACGAGCAGTACTTC. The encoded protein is CASSLSPEAYEQYF.

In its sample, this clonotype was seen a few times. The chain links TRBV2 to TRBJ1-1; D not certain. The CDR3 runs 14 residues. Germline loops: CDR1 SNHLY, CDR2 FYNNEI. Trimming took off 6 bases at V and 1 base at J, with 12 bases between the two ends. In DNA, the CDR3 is TGTGCCAGCAGCCAAGTTAATAGGAACACTGAAGCTTTCTTT. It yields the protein CASSQVNRNTEAFF.

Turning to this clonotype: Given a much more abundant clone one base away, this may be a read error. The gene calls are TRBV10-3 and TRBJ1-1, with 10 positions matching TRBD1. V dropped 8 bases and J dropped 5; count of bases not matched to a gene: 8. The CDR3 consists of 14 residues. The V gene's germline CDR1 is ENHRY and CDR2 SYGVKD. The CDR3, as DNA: TGTGCCATCGGACAGACAGGGGGCCAAACTGAAGCTTTCTTT. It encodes CAIGQTGGQTEAFF.

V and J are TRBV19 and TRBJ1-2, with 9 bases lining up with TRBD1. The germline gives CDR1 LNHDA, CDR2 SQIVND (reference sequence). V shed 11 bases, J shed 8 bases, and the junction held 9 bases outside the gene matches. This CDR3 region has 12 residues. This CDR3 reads CACTGGAGGYTF. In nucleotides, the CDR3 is TGTGCCTGTACAGGGGGCGCGGGCGGCTACACCTTC.

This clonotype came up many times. CDR3 protein: CASSLGDKAGYTF. The CDR3 DNA reads as TGTGCCAGCAGCTTAGGGGACAAAGCAGGCTACACCTTC. The V gene is TRBV7-8, the J gene TRBJ1-2; maybe TRBD1 (6 bases). Looked up from germline, CDR1 is SGHVS and CDR2 is FQNEAQ. The CDR3 sequence is 13 residues long. The V gene lost 1 base and the J gene lost 8 bases, with 11 bases spanning the gap.

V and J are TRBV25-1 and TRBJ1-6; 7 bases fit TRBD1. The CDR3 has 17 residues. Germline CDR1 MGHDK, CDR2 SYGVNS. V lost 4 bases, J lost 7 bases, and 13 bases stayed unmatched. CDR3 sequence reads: CASSARDLTGTNSPLHF. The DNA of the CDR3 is TGTGCCAGCAGTGCTAGAGATCTGACAGGGACCAATTCACCCCTCCACTTT.